Listed below are T cell receptor beta chains from one sample, sequenced in a study of cytomegalovirus exposure and HLA in healthy donors. Only in-frame clones appear in the TCRdb table, and some are missing; sequencing was by immunoSEQ multiplex PCR. The sample includes about 200,000 clones, nearly 80% seen only once; the top ten take approximately 1.8%. Source material: PBMCs. These receptors were taken from a male donor in good health and CMV-seronegative. CDR3s include the opening cysteine and the closing phenylalanine or tryptophan. Fields, in order: V gene, clone size, D gene, J gene, CDR3 DNA, CDR3 protein. A D gene is named only where the DNA matches it firmly. Size is stated for part of the rows, as once, few or many counts, or as a class when the clone is expanded.

TRBV28	NA	TRBD1	TRBJ1-5	TGTGCCAGCATAGGCAGGGGGCGAAGTCAGCCCCAGCATTTT	CASIGRGRSQPQHF
TRBV18	NA	TRBD1	TRBJ2-7	TGTGCCAGCTCACCGTTGGACAGGGTCTTCGAGCAGTACTTC	CASSPLDRVFEQYF
TRBV7-9	NA	NA	TRBJ1-1	TGTGCCAGCAGCCTGAGCGGGGGTGGTGGGACTGAAGCTTTCTTT	CASSLSGGGGTEAFF
TRBV27	NA	NA	TRBJ2-7	TGTGCCAGCCATTCCAGACCGGACATAGAATACTTC	CASHSRPDIEYF
TRBV7-8	NA	NA	TRBJ1-4	TGTGCCAGCAGCCTTGGTTCGGGACACAATAATGAAAAACTGTTTTTT	CASSLGSGHNNEKLFF
TRBV9	NA	NA	TRBJ1-1	TGTGCCAGCAGCGCCCACTCGGGATTGAACACTGAAGCTTTCTTT	CASSAHSGLNTEAFF
TRBV2	NA	NA	TRBJ1-6	TGTGCCAGCAGTGAAAGATCGAGCTCCTATAATTCACCCCTCCACTTT	CASSERSSSYNSPLHF
TRBV6-5	NA	TRBD2	TRBJ2-1	TGTGCCAGCAGGCTCCTGACGGGGGGGTACAATGAGCAGTTCTTC	CASRLLTGGYNEQFF
TRBV5-4	once	TRBD2	TRBJ2-7	TGTGCCAGCAGCCAGAATAGCGGGGGACCCGAGCAGTACTTC	CASSQNSGGPEQYF
TRBV29-1	NA	TRBD1	TRBJ1-2	TGCAGCGTTGAAAGGGACAGGGAGACGAAGTACGGCTACACCTTC	CSVERDRETKYGYTF
TRBV7-8	once	NA	TRBJ1-1	TGTGCCAGCAGCTTATCGAGGGTCGGGAACACTGAAGCTTTCTTT	CASSLSRVGNTEAFF
TRBV29-1	NA	TRBD2	TRBJ2-2	TGCAGCGTTGAAAGGCGGGGGGGCCGACCCGGGGAGCTGTTTTTT	CSVERRGGRPGELFF
TRBV29-1	NA	TRBD2	TRBJ2-7	TGCAGCGCCAGCGGACTAGCGTCTTCCTACGAGCAGTACTTC	CSASGLASSYEQYF
TRBV29-1	once	TRBD2	TRBJ2-7	TGCAGCGTCGAGCGGGGGGACGAGCAGTACTTC	CSVERGDEQYF
TRBV6-5	NA	TRBD1	TRBJ1-3	TGTGCCAGCAGTTCAGAACAGGGGGCAAGAAACACCATATATTTT	CASSSEQGARNTIYF
TRBV11-3	NA	TRBD2	TRBJ2-1	TGTGCCAGCAGCCCGGGACTAGCGAGCCATGAGCAGTTCTTC	CASSPGLASHEQFF
TRBV6-5	NA	TRBD1	TRBJ2-7	TGTGCCAGCAGTTACACAGGGGGCTTCGAGCAGTACTTC	CASSYTGGFEQYF
TRBV30	NA	TRBD1	TRBJ2-6	TGTGCCTGGGCCACTAGGGGGCCTGGGGCCAACGTCCTGACTTTC	CAWATRGPGANVLTF
TRBV30	few	TRBD1	TRBJ1-4	TGTGCCTGGAGTGTATCCGGGACAGGGGTTGAAAAACTGTTTTTT	CAWSVSGTGVEKLFF
TRBV7-9	NA	NA	TRBJ1-1	TGTGCCAGCAGCTTAGCGCTAAGAACTGAAGCTTTCTTT	CASSLALRTEAFF
TRBV5-8	NA	NA	TRBJ2-1	TGTGCCAGCAGCGCCAACAGGGCAGGACTTTACAATGAGCAGTTCTTC	CASSANRAGLYNEQFF
TRBV27	NA	TRBD2	TRBJ2-7	TGTGCCAGCAGTCCTGGGGGGGTGGGCGAGCAGTACTTC	CASSPGGVGEQYF
TRBV27	once	TRBD1	TRBJ1-4	TGTGCCAGCAGATCAAGGGGGCTTGAAAAACTGTTTTTT	CASRSRGLEKLFF
TRBV5-1	NA	NA	TRBJ1-4	TGCGCCAGCAGCTTGAGAGGGATAGTCGGGGAAAAACTGTTTTTT	CASSLRGIVGEKLFF
TRBV5-3	NA	NA	TRBJ2-2	TGTGCCAGAAGCTTGGCCGGGAGCAGATCCGGGGAGCTGTTTTTT	CARSLAGSRSGELFF
TRBV27	once	NA	TRBJ2-1	TGTGCCAGCAGCCCGGACGGGGCCTACAATGAGCAGTTCTTC	CASSPDGAYNEQFF
TRBV13	NA	TRBD2	TRBJ2-1	TGTGCCAGCAGCTCCTCGTCAGGGACTAGCGGGAGGGCCACCTCCTACAATGAGCAGTTCTTC	CASSSSSGTSGRATSYNEQFF
TRBV6-1	NA	NA	TRBJ1-6	TGTGCCAGCAGTGGGCCCCCTTCTTTCAATTCACCCCTCCACTTT	CASSGPPSFNSPLHF
TRBV27	NA	NA	TRBJ2-5	TGTGCCAGCAGTTTAGGGCTGAGTCAAGAGACCCAGTACTTC	CASSLGLSQETQYF
TRBV7-9	NA	TRBD2	TRBJ2-4	TGTGCCAGCAGCTTAGGGGCGGGGGGGCGTGACAAAAACATTCAGTACTTC	CASSLGAGGRDKNIQYF
TRBV4-2	NA	NA	TRBJ2-6	TGTGCCAGCAGCGACTCGGAGGCCTCTGGGGCCAACGTCCTGACTTTC	CASSDSEASGANVLTF
TRBV6-1	NA	TRBD1	TRBJ2-3	TGTGCCAGCAGTTCGACAGGGCTCACAGATACGCAGTATTTT	CASSSTGLTDTQYF
TRBV7-2	few	NA	TRBJ1-2	TGTGCCAGCAGCTTAGCGCTTCCAGGACAAAGTGGCTACACCTTC	CASSLALPGQSGYTF
TRBV11-2	NA	TRBD2	TRBJ2-1	TGTGCCAGCAGGACTAGCGGGAGGGGCGCTTACAATGAGCAGTTCTTC	CASRTSGRGAYNEQFF
TRBV15	few	NA	TRBJ2-2	TGTGCCACCAGCAGACGATCCAGGGGCGGGGAGCTGTTTTTT	CATSRRSRGGELFF
TRBV5-6	few	NA	TRBJ2-7	TGTGCCAGCAGCTTGGTTCGGGTCTCCTACGAGCAGTACTTC	CASSLVRVSYEQYF
TRBV4-3	NA	TRBD2	TRBJ2-1	TGCGCCAGCAGCTACCTAGCGGGAGAGGAGGGGGAGCAGTTCTTC	CASSYLAGEEGEQFF
TRBV6-5	NA	NA	TRBJ2-7	TGTGCCAGCAGTTCTGGGGACACTTACTACGAGCAGTACTTC	CASSSGDTYYEQYF
TRBV7-2	once	NA	TRBJ1-1	TGTGCCAGCAGCTTAACGGGTAACGGCAGGGCGAACACTGAAGCTTTCTTT	CASSLTGNGRANTEAFF
TRBV7-2	NA	TRBD2	TRBJ2-7	TGTGCCAGCAGCTTAGGACTAGCGGGGGACGAGCAGTACTTC	CASSLGLAGDEQYF
TRBV5-1	once	TRBD1	TRBJ1-2	TGCGCCAGCAGCTCGGGACAGGGGGATGGCTACACCTTC	CASSSGQGDGYTF
TRBV2	NA	TRBD1	TRBJ1-2	TGTGCCAGCAGTGAACGGGACAGGGTATACTATGGCTACACCTTC	CASSERDRVYYGYTF
TRBV28	once	NA	TRBJ1-2	TGTGCCAGCAGTCAGGACAGCTATGGCTACACCTTC	CASSQDSYGYTF
TRBV7-9	once	NA	TRBJ2-1	TGTGCCAGCAGCCCAGACAGCTACAATGAGCAGTTCTTC	CASSPDSYNEQFF
TRBV6-4	many	TRBD1	TRBJ1-5	TGTGCCAGCAGTGACTCGATTAGACAGGGGGCGCAGCCCCAGCATTTT	CASSDSIRQGAQPQHF
TRBV27	NA	TRBD1	TRBJ2-7	TGTGCCAGCAGACTAGGACAGGGGTCCTACGAGCAGTACTTC	CASRLGQGSYEQYF
TRBV11-2	NA	TRBD1	TRBJ1-4	TGTGCCAGCAGCTTAGAACCCAGGGGGAATAATGAAAAACTGTTTTTT	CASSLEPRGNNEKLFF
TRBV5-6	NA	TRBD1	TRBJ1-2	TGTGCCAGCAGAACGGGACAGGCTGCTAACTATGGCTACACCTTC	CASRTGQAANYGYTF
TRBV27	NA	NA	TRBJ2-7	TGTGCCAGCAGCCAATTGGCCGGGACTCCCTACGAGCAGTACTTC	CASSQLAGTPYEQYF
TRBV4-3	few	TRBD1	TRBJ2-7	TGCGCCAGCAGCAACCGGGACAGGGTCAACGAGCAGTACTTC	CASSNRDRVNEQYF
TRBV6-6	NA	NA	TRBJ1-3	TGTGCCAGCAGGTTCGGGGGAGATGGAAACACCATATATTTT	CASRFGGDGNTIYF
TRBV5-1	NA	TRBD1	TRBJ2-7	TGCGCCAGCAGCTCGGACAGGTACTACGAGCAGTACTTC	CASSSDRYYEQYF